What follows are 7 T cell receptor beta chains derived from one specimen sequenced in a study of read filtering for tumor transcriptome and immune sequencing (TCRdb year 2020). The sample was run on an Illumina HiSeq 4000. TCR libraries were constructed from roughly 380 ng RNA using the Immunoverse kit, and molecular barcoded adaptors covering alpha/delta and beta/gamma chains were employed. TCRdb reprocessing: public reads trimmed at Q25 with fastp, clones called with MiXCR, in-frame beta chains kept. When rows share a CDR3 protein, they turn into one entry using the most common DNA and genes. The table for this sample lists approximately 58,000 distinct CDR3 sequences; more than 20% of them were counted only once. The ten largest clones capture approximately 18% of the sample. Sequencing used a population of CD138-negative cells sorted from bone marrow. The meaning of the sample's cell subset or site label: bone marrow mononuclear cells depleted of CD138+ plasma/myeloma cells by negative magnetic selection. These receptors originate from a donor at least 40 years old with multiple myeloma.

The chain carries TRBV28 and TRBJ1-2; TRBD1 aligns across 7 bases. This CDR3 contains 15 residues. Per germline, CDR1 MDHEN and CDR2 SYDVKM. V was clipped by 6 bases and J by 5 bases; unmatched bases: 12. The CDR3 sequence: CASSRPKDRSYGYTF. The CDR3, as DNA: TGTGCCAGCAGCCGACCCAAGGACAGGTCTTATGGCTACACCTTC.

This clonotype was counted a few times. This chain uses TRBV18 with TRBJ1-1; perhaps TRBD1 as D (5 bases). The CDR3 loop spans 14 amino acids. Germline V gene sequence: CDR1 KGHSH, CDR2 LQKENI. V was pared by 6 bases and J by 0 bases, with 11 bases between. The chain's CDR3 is CASSRGPVNTEAFF. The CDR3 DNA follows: TGTGCCAGCTCTAGGGGACCGGTGAACACTGAAGCTTTCTTT.

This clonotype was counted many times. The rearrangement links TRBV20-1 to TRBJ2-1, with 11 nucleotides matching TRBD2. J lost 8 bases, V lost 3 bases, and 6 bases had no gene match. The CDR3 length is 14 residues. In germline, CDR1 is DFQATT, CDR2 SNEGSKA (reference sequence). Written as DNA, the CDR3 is TGCAGTGCTAGTAGCGGGGGGGCTATGGATGAGCAGTTCTTC. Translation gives CSASSGGAMDEQFF.

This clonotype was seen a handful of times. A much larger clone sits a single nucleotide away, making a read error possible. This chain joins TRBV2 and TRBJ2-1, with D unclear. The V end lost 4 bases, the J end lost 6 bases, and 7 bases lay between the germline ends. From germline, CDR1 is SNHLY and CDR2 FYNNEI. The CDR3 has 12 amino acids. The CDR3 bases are TGTGCCAGCAGTGCAGACCGCAATGAGCAGTTCTTC. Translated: CASSADRNEQFF.

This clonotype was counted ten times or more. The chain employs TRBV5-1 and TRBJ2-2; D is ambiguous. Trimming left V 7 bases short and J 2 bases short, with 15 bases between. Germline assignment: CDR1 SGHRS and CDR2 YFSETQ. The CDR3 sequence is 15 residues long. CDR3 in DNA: TGCGCCAGCGCCCAAGCAGGCGGTAACACCGGGGAGCTGTTTTTT. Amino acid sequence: CASAQAGGNTGELFF. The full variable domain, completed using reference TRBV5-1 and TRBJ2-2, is KAGVTQTPRYLIKTRGQQVTLSCSPISGHRSVSWYQQTPGQGLQFLFEYFSETQRNKGNFPGRFSGRQFSNSRSEMNVSTLELGDSALYLCASAQAGGNTGELFFGEGSRLTVL.

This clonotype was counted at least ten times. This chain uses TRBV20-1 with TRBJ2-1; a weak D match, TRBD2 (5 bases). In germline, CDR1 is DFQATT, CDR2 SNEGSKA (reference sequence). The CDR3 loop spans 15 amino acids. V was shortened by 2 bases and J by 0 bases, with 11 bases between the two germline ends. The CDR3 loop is CSARYSGGSYNEQFF. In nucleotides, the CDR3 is TGCAGTGCTAGATACTCAGGAGGCTCCTACAATGAGCAGTTCTTC.

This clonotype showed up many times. The CDR3 loop reads CASSEIVTSGSPDTQYF. The CDR3 DNA sequence: TGTGCCAGCAGTGAAATTGTAACTAGCGGGAGTCCAGATACGCAGTATTTT. The chain couples TRBV6-1 to TRBJ2-3; 11 bases match TRBD2. The length of the CDR3 is 17 residues. The J segment lost 4 bases and the V segment lost 2 bases, leaving 8 bases of the junction unmatched. Germline V CDR1 and CDR2: MNHNS, SASEGT.